This T cell receptor (beta chain) was observed in a study of identifying expanded T cells in peripheral blood (dated by TCRdb to between 2018 and 2021). Study-wide context: Separate aliquots of the same genomic DNA pool were sequenced to produce technical replicates, and four replicates were compared in pairs.

No immune events such as infections were documented for the healthy donors during the collection period. Blood repertoires from healthy donors were used as a training cohort for calibrating time-dependent variance in a beta-binomial model of differential abundance of T-cell clones. There were around ten healthy donors in the training cohort, of whom 3 were female and 7 were male. The donors were between roughly 25 and 64 years old, with an average age of approximately 45 years. Whole blood from each healthy donor was obtained from a commercial supplier and was collected at three time points around 2 weeks apart. Genomic DNA was extracted from unsorted whole blood for immunosequencing. Of note for this clone: No cognate antigen has been identified for it. Within one base of it there is no much larger clone, and no base qualities were kept.

The immunoSEQ Assay, which uses bias-controlled multiplex PCR amplification of genomic DNA, was used to profile TCRbeta CDR3 regions. As for how the authors treated the data: To quantify the absolute abundance of each unique TCRbeta CDR3 region, the sequences were collapsed and filtered. Two models were used to test differential abundance: a binomial model (Fisher-equivalent) and a beta-binomial model that adds time-dependent variance fitted from healthy donors. Clones with fewer than 5 combined templates were excluded, and clones with Benjamini-Hochberg FDR below 0.01 were called differentially abundant. In the beta-binomial model, variance was expressed as a function of the total template count across the two samples, in the form v = (b*log(k)+a)^2. As stored in TCRdb, this immuneACCESS dataset retains in-frame rearrangements with V and J assigned. A fraction of the clones does not appear; measured against another copy, unresolved V genes explain less than half of the discrepancy, and the remainder lacks a known reason. The V and J calls and clone size are taken from that table; D and trimming were inferred from the DNA. The sample table holds approximately 130,000 clones, of which around nine tenths were seen once. The top ten constitute about 8% of the sample.

Findings and caveats that apply to the study as a whole: For all healthy donors, the variance in clone template counts between two-week samples rose significantly as total template count increased. Across all healthy-donor time intervals, the beta-binomial model significantly lowered both the number of clones called differentially abundant and the false-positive rate. The authors expected that over much longer intervals, such as months to years, biological variance in healthy repertoires might increase even further. Around 1.3 differentially abundant clones were flagged by the binomial model between technical replicates, whereas about 16 and 20 were flagged over approximately two weeks and four weeks, respectively.

This sequence was found in a person aged 18 to 75 in good health. Input material: blood.

The CDR3: CAISEWTSGAQETQYF. The base sequence is TGTGCCATCAGTGAGTGGACTAGCGGGGCCCAAGAGACCCAGTACTTC. The chain is made from TRBV10-3 and TRBJ2-5; the central 12 bases match TRBD2. At the junction V is shortened by 1 base and J by 1 base; bases outside the gene matches: 1. From the cysteine through the phenylalanine, the CDR3 covers 16 amino acids. This entry keeps only the CDR3 DNA: 48 bases, framed from base 1. The germline V gene provides CDR1 ENHRY and CDR2 SYGVKD.